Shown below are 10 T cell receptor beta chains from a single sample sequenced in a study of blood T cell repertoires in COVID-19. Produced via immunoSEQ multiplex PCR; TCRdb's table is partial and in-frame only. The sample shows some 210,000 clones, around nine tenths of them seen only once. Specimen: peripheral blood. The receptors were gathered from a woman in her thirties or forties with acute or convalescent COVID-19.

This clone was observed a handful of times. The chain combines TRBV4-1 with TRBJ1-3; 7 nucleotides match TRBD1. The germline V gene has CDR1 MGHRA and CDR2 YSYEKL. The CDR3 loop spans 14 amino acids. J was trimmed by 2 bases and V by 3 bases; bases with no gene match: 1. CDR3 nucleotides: TGCGCCAGCAGCCAGACAGGGCCTGGAAACACCATATATTTT. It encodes CASSQTGPGNTIYF.

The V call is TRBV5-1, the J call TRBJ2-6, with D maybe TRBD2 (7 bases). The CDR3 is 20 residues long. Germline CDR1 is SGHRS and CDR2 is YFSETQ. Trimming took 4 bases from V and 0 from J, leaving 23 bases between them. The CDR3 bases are TGCGCCAGCAGCCTCGACAGGACTAGGTCGGGTTTCTCTGGGGCCAACGTCCTGACTTTC. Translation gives CASSLDRTRSGFSGANVLTF.

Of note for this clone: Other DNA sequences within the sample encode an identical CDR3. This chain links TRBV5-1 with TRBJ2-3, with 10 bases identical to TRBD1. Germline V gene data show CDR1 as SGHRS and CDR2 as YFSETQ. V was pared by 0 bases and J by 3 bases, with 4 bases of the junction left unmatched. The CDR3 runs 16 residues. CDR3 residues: CASSLGDRGGTDTQYF. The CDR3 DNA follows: TGCGCCAGCAGCTTGGGGGACAGGGGTGGGACAGATACGCAGTATTTT.

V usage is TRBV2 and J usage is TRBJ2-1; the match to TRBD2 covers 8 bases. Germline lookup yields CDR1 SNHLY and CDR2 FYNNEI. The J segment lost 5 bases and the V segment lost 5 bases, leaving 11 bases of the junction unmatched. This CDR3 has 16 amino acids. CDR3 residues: CASSPNSGGKNNEQFF. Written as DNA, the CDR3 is TGTGCCAGCAGTCCCAATTCGGGGGGGAAGAACAATGAGCAGTTCTTC. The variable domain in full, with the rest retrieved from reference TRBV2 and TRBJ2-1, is EPEVTQTPSHQVTQMGQEVILRCVPISNHLYFYWYRQILGQKVEFLVSFYNNEISEKSEIFDDQFSVERPDGSNFTLKIRSTKLEDSAMYFCASSPNSGGKNNEQFFGPGTRLTVL.

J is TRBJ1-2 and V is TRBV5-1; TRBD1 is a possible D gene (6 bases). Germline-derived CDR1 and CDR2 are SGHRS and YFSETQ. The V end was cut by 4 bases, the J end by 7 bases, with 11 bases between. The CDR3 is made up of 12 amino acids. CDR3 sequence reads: CASSPGDAGYTF. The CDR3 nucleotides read TGCGCCAGCAGCCCAGGGGACGCTGGCTACACCTTC.

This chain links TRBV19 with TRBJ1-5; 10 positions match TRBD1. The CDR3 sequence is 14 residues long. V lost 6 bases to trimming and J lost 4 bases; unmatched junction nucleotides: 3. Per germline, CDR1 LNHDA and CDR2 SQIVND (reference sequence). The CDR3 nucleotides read TGTGCCAGTAGCCCGGACAGGGGGAATCAGCCCCAGCATTTT. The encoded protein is CASSPDRGNQPQHF.

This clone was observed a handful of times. The CDR3 DNA is TGTGCTAGTGGTTCGACCCTGGACAGGGAAGGGCAGCCCCAGCATTTT. Encoded protein: CASGSTLDREGQPQHF. The chain is built from TRBV12-5 and TRBJ1-5, with TRBD1 identical over 8 bases. V gave up 4 bases and J gave up 7 bases; unmatched junction bases: 12. Germline V gene sequence: CDR1 LGHNT, CDR2 FRNRAP. The CDR3 loop spans 16 amino acids.

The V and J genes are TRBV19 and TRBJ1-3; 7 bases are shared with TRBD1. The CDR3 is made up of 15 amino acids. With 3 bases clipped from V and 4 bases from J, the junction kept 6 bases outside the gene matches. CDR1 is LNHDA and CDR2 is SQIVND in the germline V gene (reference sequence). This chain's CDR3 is CASSIRGQEGNTIYF. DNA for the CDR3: TGTGCCAGTAGTATCCGTGGACAGGAGGGAAACACCATATATTTT.

CDR3 sequence: CASSLDGDLGASSGYTF. Here the CDR3 DNA reads TGTGCCAGCAGCTTGGACGGCGACCTGGGGGCGTCATCGGGCTACACCTTC. The V and J genes are TRBV13 and TRBJ1-2; TRBD1 is a possible D gene (6 bases). Trimming stripped 3 bases from V and 8 bases from J, with 25 bases between. Germline V gene sequence: CDR1 PRHDT, CDR2 FYEKMQ (reference sequence). CDR3 length: 17 residues.

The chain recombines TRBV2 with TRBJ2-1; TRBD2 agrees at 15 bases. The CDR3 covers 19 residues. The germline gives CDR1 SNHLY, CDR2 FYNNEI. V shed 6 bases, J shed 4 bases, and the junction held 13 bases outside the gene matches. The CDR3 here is CASSDRPGLAGGKYNEQFF. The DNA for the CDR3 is TGTGCCAGCAGCGACAGACCGGGACTAGCGGGGGGCAAGTACAATGAGCAGTTCTTC.